The source of this T cell receptor beta chain is a study of human T cells and chemical hapten exposure. Across the whole study: Patch tests put 0.01% DPC on the upper back, read at 6 days.

Overall study results and limits: It was expanded TCRs that formed significantly more large CDR3 similarity clusters than controls did.

The sample's time point: patch test 3, about 24 weeks after DPC sensitization. Regarding treatment: therapeutic diphenylcyclopropenone sensitization with weekly scalp DPC. Alopecia patients, 18 to 70 years old and DPC-suitable, served as donors. Of note for this clonotype: Its antigen is currently unknown.

Original handling: 100,000 or so TCRs per sample was the median, with a range of 23,224 to 690,600. MiXCR, applied by TCRdb to the RACE reads, yields one record per CDR3 protein. Clone size and V and J calls follow TCRdb, not the original study. The sample consists of some 110,000 distinct CDR3 sequences, less than 35% of them appearing once. Sequencing used whole blood, obtained in connection with sensitization to the hapten diphenylcyclopropenone (DPC). This sequence originates from a man in his forties with alopecia areata. Some clones in this sample may be carry-over from other donors' samples.

CDR3 in amino acids: CALLLDRGAGEQYF. The CDR3, as DNA: TGTGCCCTCCTGTTGGATCGGGGGGCGGGGGAGCAGTACTTC. The chain recombines TRBV6-5 with TRBJ2-7; perhaps TRBD2 as D (7 bases). Trimming cost V 11 bases and J 7 bases, with 24 bases left between them. Per the germline V gene, CDR1 is MNHEY and CDR2 is SVGAGI. There are 14 residues in the CDR3.